A selection of T cell receptor beta chains follows, all from one sample in a study of post-analysis software for immune sequencing data. MiXCR, applied by TCRdb to the PCR reads, yields one record per CDR3 protein. The sample includes fewer than 850,000 distinct CDR3 sequences, roughly 27% of them seen just once. Input material: blood. These receptors all stem from a girl aged 5-17 years with multiple sclerosis. Each CDR3 is given with its conserved first and last residue. A D gene is named only where the DNA matches it firmly. Clone sizes are given selectively: once, few, many, or a class where the clone is expanded.

clone_size,d_call,v_call,j_call,cdr3_aa,cdr3_nt
NA,NA,TRBV15,TRBJ1-5,CATSRDGEAIKPQHF,TGTGCCACCAGCAGAGATGGGGAAGCAATCAAGCCCCAGCATTTT
few,NA,TRBV4-1,TRBJ2-3,CASSHRSDTQYF,TGCGCCAGCAGCCATCGTTCAGATACGCAGTATTTT
NA,TRBD1,TRBV6-6,TRBJ2-1,CASGYSRTGGYEQFF,TGTGCCAGCGGTTACTCGAGGACAGGGGGGTATGAGCAGTTCTTC
NA,NA,TRBV6-6,TRBJ2-2,CASRGTLNTEELFF,TGTGCCAGCCGGGGGACACTGAACACCGAGGAGCTGTTTTTT
few,TRBD1,TRBV4-3,TRBJ2-7,CASSQGDRGRSEQYF,TGCGCCAGCAGCCAAGGGGACAGGGGGCGAAGCGAGCAGTACTTC
NA,TRBD1,TRBV6-5,TRBJ1-6,CASSYNGTGPSPLHF,TGTGCCAGCAGTTACAACGGGACAGGGCCTTCACCCCTCCACTTT
NA,NA,TRBV5-1,TRBJ2-7,CASSSGTNSYEQYF,TGCGCCAGCAGCTCCGGGACAAACTCCTACGAGCAGTACTTC
NA,TRBD2,TRBV4-3,TRBJ2-1,CASSQDAKASGRNNEQFF,TGCGCCAGCAGCCAAGATGCCAAGGCTAGCGGGAGGAACAATGAGCAGTTCTTC
NA,NA,TRBV6-1,TRBJ2-1,CASSDRGGAPDEQFF,TGTGCCAGCAGTGACAGAGGGGGGGCCCCCGATGAGCAGTTCTTC
few,NA,TRBV7-2,TRBJ2-5,CASSTTPPTQYF,TGTGCCAGCAGTACCACACCGCCGACCCAGTACTTC
many,TRBD1,TRBV6-5,TRBJ2-5,CASSRNPGQGQETQYF,TGTGCCAGCAGTCGGAACCCGGGACAGGGACAAGAGACCCAGTACTTC
few,TRBD2,TRBV20-1,TRBJ2-7,CSARDVTSGSQYF,TGCAGTGCTAGAGACGTGACTAGCGGGAGTCAGTACTTC
NA,TRBD2,TRBV20-1,TRBJ2-3,CSARPLAGGDTQYF,TGCAGTGCTAGACCCCTAGCGGGGGGGGATACGCAGTATTTT
many,NA,TRBV28,TRBJ2-7,CASSTDYYEQYF,TGTGCCAGCAGCACCGATTACTACGAGCAGTACTTC
few,TRBD2,TRBV7-2,TRBJ2-7,CASSLAVSLAGSYEQYF,TGTGCCAGCAGCTTAGCGGTATCACTAGCGGGATCCTACGAGCAGTACTTC
NA,TRBD1,TRBV28,TRBJ1-1,CASTQTGDDEAFF,TGTGCCAGCACCCAGACAGGGGATGACGAAGCTTTCTTT
few,TRBD1,TRBV20-1,TRBJ1-4,CSARSPGQKNEKLFF,TGCAGTGCTAGAAGTCCGGGACAGAAGAATGAAAAACTGTTTTTT
NA,NA,TRBV5-1,TRBJ2-3,CASSPDDYGNTQYF,TGCGCCAGCAGCCCTGATGATTACGGGAATACGCAGTATTTT
many,NA,TRBV29-1,TRBJ2-1,CSVAGLTHYNEQFF,TGCAGCGTTGCAGGGTTGACCCATTACAATGAGCAGTTCTTC
few,NA,TRBV7-9,TRBJ1-5,CVSSFTSQPQHF,TGTGTCAGCAGCTTTACGTCCCAGCCCCAGCATTTT
NA,NA,TRBV5-1,TRBJ2-4,CASSLAPGVENIQYF,TGCGCCAGCAGCTTGGCCCCCGGGGTGGAAAACATTCAGTACTTC
many,NA,TRBV7-2,TRBJ2-3,CASSLGLASQDTQYF,TGTGCCAGCAGCTTAGGCCTAGCGTCTCAAGATACGCAGTATTTT
NA,NA,TRBV7-9,TRBJ1-4,CASSLRDMGVEKLFF,TGTGCCAGCAGCCTCCGGGACATGGGAGTGGAAAAACTGTTTTTT
few,NA,TRBV5-1,TRBJ1-5,CASSNGNSNQPQHF,TGCGCCAGCAGCAACGGGAATAGCAATCAGCCCCAGCATTTT
few,NA,TRBV3-1,TRBJ2-3,CASSQVGSGVFADTQYF,TGTGCCAGCAGCCAGGTGGGATCGGGGGTCTTCGCAGATACGCAGTATTTT
NA,TRBD2,TRBV7-2,TRBJ2-1,CASSRGTSGRTSYNEQFF,TGTGCCAGCAGCCGAGGGACTAGCGGGAGAACCTCCTACAATGAGCAGTTCTTC
few,NA,TRBV29-1,TRBJ1-2,CSVLQVRGVDGYTF,TGCAGCGTACTTCAGGTGCGGGGAGTTGATGGCTACACCTTC
NA,NA,TRBV12-3/TRBV12-4,TRBJ1-4,CASSFGGQKLFF,TGTGCCAGCAGTTTTGGGGGTCAAAAACTGTTTTTT
NA,TRBD2,TRBV4-3,TRBJ2-3,CASSQSLKAGGRAKVDTQYF,TGCGCCAGCAGCCAAAGCCTGAAAGCTGGCGGGAGGGCGAAGGTAGATACGCAGTATTTT
NA,TRBD1,TRBV2,TRBJ1-2,CASREQGGFDGYTF,TGTGCCAGCAGAGAACAGGGGGGTTTTGATGGCTACACCTTC
few,NA,TRBV10-3,TRBJ1-4,CATQGREKLFF,TGTGCCACACAGGGTCGCGAAAAACTGTTTTTT
NA,NA,TRBV3-1,TRBJ2-4,CASSQVGGTSFKNIQYF,TGTGCCAGCAGCCAAGTGGGCGGGACGTCCTTCAAAAACATTCAGTACTTC
NA,NA,TRBV20-1,TRBJ2-7,CSALGRGDEQYF,TGCAGTGCGCTGGGACGGGGCGACGAGCAGTACTTC
NA,TRBD1,TRBV11-3,TRBJ2-5,CASSLDQGAQETQYF,TGTGCCAGCAGCTTAGATCAGGGGGCTCAAGAGACCCAGTACTTC
few,TRBD2,TRBV20-1,TRBJ2-1,CSARAPLVGTSYEQFF,TGCAGTGCTAGAGCCCCTCTCGTGGGGACTAGCTATGAGCAGTTCTTC
many,NA,TRBV3-1,TRBJ1-6,CASSTSGTPTSPLHF,TGTGCCAGCAGCACTTCCGGGACGCCGACTTCACCCCTCCACTTT
NA,NA,TRBV5-5,TRBJ2-1,CATGRGESNEQFF,TGTGCCACCGGAAGGGGGGAGAGCAATGAGCAGTTCTTC